The 17 T cell receptor beta chains in this list originate from one sample, sequenced in a study of shared clonotypes between healthy human individuals. Measured with immunoSEQ multiplex PCR; TCRdb has only the in-frame clones, and not every one. Of millions of clones detected, approximately 90% appear once; the ten largest clones hold over 0.12%. Sequenced input: naive CD4+ T cells sorted from blood. Sample subset: CD45RA+ positively selected. The receptor set was obtained from a man between 18 and 35 years old in good health.

V and J are TRBV7-9 and TRBJ1-4, with D unresolved. Trimming left V 2 bases short and J 5 bases short, with 15 bases between. Germline V CDR1 and CDR2: SEHNR, FQNEAQ (reference sequence). The CDR3 extends over 16 amino acids. The CDR3 here is CASSLRFGQLNEKLFF. The CDR3, as DNA: TGTGCCAGCAGCTTACGGTTTGGGCAGCTCAATGAAAAACTGTTTTTT.

Remarks on this clone: One end of the junction fails to match germline, which may point to a read error. The chain uses TRBV28 and TRBJ2-5; 9 bases map to TRBD1. This CDR3 is 15 amino acids long. The V gene's germline CDR1 is MDHEN and CDR2 SYDVKM. The CDR3 loop reads CASSPGTGTQKTQYF. DNA of the CDR3: TGTGCCAGCAGTCCCGGGACAGGGACCCAAAAGACCCAGTACTTC.

This clone was counted between two and nine times. This rearrangement joins TRBV9 to TRBJ1-2, with D possibly being TRBD1 (5 bases). The V end lost 4 bases, the J end lost 1 base, and 11 bases lay between the germline ends. There are 14 residues in the CDR3. From germline, CDR1 is SGDLS and CDR2 YYNGEE. Written as DNA, the CDR3 is TGTGCCAGCAGCCCTCAGGGCGATAACTATGGCTACACCTTC. It is translated as CASSPQGDNYGYTF.

This chain joins TRBV7-2 and TRBJ2-7; tentatively, D is TRBD1 (6 bases). With 6 bases removed from V and 3 bases from J, the gap between germline ends came to 15 bases. The germline CDR1 and CDR2 sequences are SGHTA and FQGNSA. CDR3 length equals 14 residues. The CDR3 loop is CASRNPGTNYEQYF. As DNA, the CDR3 is TGTGCCAGCAGGAACCCCGGGACAAACTACGAGCAGTACTTC.

The chain uses TRBV5-1 and TRBJ2-2; 11 bases align to TRBD1. CDR3 length: 18 amino acids. The germline gives CDR1 SGHRS, CDR2 YFSETQ. V lost 0 bases and J lost 5; bases outside the gene matches: 9. CDR3 protein: CASSLEGQGALRTGELFF. The CDR3 bases are TGCGCCAGCAGCTTGGAAGGACAGGGGGCTCTCCGGACCGGGGAGCTGTTTTTT.

This clone was seen only once. The chain carries TRBV5-8 and TRBJ1-4; D gene uncertain. The germline gives CDR1 SGHTS, CDR2 YDEGEE. This CDR3 is built from 16 residues. V lost 0 bases and J 8 bases, leaving 17 bases between the germline ends. CDR3 DNA: TGTGCCAGCAGCTTGGAGTGGGATTGGGGAAAAGAAAAACTGTTTTTT. Translation gives CASSLEWDWGKEKLFF.

The rearrangement links TRBV5-1 to TRBJ1-2, with D possibly matching TRBD1 (6 bases). The length of the CDR3 is 15 residues. Between the trimmed V and J ends, which lost 4 bases and 4 bases, there was a span of 17 bases. Germline CDR1 SGHRS, CDR2 YFSETQ. CDR3 bases: TGCGCCAGCAGCCTCACCCTGGACAGCCGCTATGGCTACACCTTC. This translates into CASSLTLDSRYGYTF.

As regards this clone: The sample carries other DNA sequences with the same CDR3. The rearrangement uses TRBV29-1 and TRBJ2-6; D not certain. The germline CDR1 and CDR2 sequences are SQVTM and ANQGSEA. Deletions cut 4 bases from V and 2 bases from J, with 0 bases between. The length of the CDR3 is 11 residues. The CDR3 reads CSVAGANVLTF. The DNA for the CDR3 is TGCAGCGTTGCTGGGGCCAACGTCCTGACTTTC.

V is TRBV29-1 and J is TRBJ2-1, with a tentative D call TRBD2 (5 bases). CDR1 and CDR2 (germline): SQVTM, ANQGSEA. The CDR3 length is 13 residues. V gave up 3 bases and J gave up 6 bases, with 12 bases separating them. The CDR3 DNA reads TGCAGCGTTGATCGGCGGCTAGCCAATGAGCAGTTCTTC. Its translation is CSVDRRLANEQFF.

The rearrangement uses TRBV5-5 and TRBJ1-1; D is undetermined. CDR1 is SGHKS, CDR2 YYEKEE, per germline (reference sequence). The CDR3 contains 15 residues. V was trimmed by 2 bases and J by 4 bases, leaving 15 bases between them. CDR3 region: CASSFLLEMGTEAFF. CDR3 nucleotide sequence: TGTGCCAGCAGCTTCCTGTTGGAGATGGGCACTGAAGCTTTCTTT.

The rearrangement joins TRBV19 to TRBJ2-1; 7 positions agree with TRBD2. The V segment lost 0 bases and the J segment 7 bases; nucleotides outside the gene matches: 6. This CDR3 region has 15 residues. CDR1 and CDR2 (germline): LNHDA, SQIVND (reference sequence). In nucleotides, the CDR3 is TGTGCCAGTAGTATAGAGACTAGCCGAAGTAATGAGCAGTTCTTC. It translates to CASSIETSRSNEQFF.

The gene calls are TRBV7-9 and TRBJ1-4, with D possibly matching TRBD1 (5 bases). This CDR3 spans 15 amino acids. V was trimmed by 2 bases and J by 14 bases, leaving 21 bases between them. The V gene's germline CDR1 is SEHNR and CDR2 FQNEAQ (reference sequence). The DNA of the CDR3 is TGTGCCAGCAGCTTATTAGGGGCAGCCGAGTCCGGGCTGTTTTTT. This gives the protein CASSLLGAAESGLFF. Using reference TRBV7-9 and TRBJ1-4 for the parts outside the CDR3, the full variable domain is DTGVSQNPRHKITKRGQNVTFRCDPISEHNRLYWYRQTLGQGPEFLTYFQNEAQLEKSRLLSDRFSAERPKGSFSTLEIQRTEQGDSAMYLCASSLLGAAESGLFFGSGTQLSVL.

The rearrangement uses TRBV29-1 and TRBJ2-4; 7 bases agree with TRBD1. The CDR3 loop spans 15 amino acids. V dropped 7 bases and J dropped 4; count of bases not matched to a gene: 13. CDR1 is SQVTM and CDR2 is ANQGSEA in the germline V gene. CDR3 amino acids: CSASKGGVGKNIQYF. The CDR3 coding sequence is TGCAGCGCCTCGAAAGGGGGCGTAGGTAAAAACATTCAGTACTTC.

This clone showed up just once. V is TRBV7-2 and J is TRBJ2-1, with 8 bases identical to TRBD1. Per germline, CDR1 SGHTA and CDR2 FQGNSA. Trimming at V came to 8 bases and at J to 5 bases, leaving 11 bases not matched to a gene. CDR3 length: 15 residues. DNA of the CDR3: TGTGCCAGCTCGAATCGACAGGGGAGGAACAATGAGCAGTTCTTC. It codes for CASSNRQGRNNEQFF. Variable domain in full (rest from reference TRBV7-2 and TRBJ2-1): GAGVSQSPSNKVTEKGKDVELRCDPISGHTALYWYRQSLGQGLEFLIYFQGNSAPDKSGLPSDRFSAERTGGSVSTLTIQRTQQEDSAVYLCASSNRQGRNNEQFFGPGTRLTVL.

The chain links TRBV28 to TRBJ1-6; the D gene is possibly TRBD1 (5 bases). Trimming shortened V by 6 bases and J by 7 bases, and 13 bases separated the two germline ends. Germline V gene sequence: CDR1 MDHEN, CDR2 SYDVKM. This CDR3 is built from 14 residues. Here the CDR3 reads CASRKAGGNSPLHF. The CDR3 region has the DNA TGTGCCAGCAGAAAGGCCGGGGGGAATTCACCCCTCCACTTT.

This clone has only one observation. The V and J genes are TRBV6-5 and TRBJ1-1; TRBD1 is a possible D gene (6 bases). Germline lookup yields CDR1 MNHEY and CDR2 SVGAGI. The CDR3 is 14 residues long. V was pared by 0 bases and J by 8 bases, with 13 bases between. CDR3: CASSYSGGRWEAFF. DNA of the CDR3: TGTGCCAGCAGTTACTCAGGGGGTCGTTGGGAAGCTTTCTTT.

This CDR3 is CASSSRSNEQFF. The CDR3 coding sequence is TGTGCCAGCTCCTCTAGGTCAAATGAGCAGTTCTTC. The chain combines TRBV18 with TRBJ2-1; no clear D. The CDR3 loop spans 12 amino acids. The V end was cut by 6 bases, the J end by 7 bases, with 10 bases between. CDR1 is KGHSH, CDR2 LQKENI, per germline.